A single sample gave rise to the 21 T cell receptor beta chains below, sequenced in a study of blood T cell repertoires in COVID-19 (dated by TCRdb to the early 2020s). The receptor library was made with the immunoSEQ multiplex PCR assay. TCRdb took over this immuneACCESS table, retaining in-frame rearrangements with V and J assigned. Such tables are incomplete; in checked studies, under half of the missing clones stem from an unresolved V gene, and the remainder is unexplained. This sample is represented by under 300,000 clones; around nine tenths of them were singletons. Jointly, the top ten make up about 1.5% of the sample. The specimen was PBMCs or T cells enriched from blood (not recorded which). The receptors come from a woman in her fifties or sixties who had recovered from COVID-19.

This chain connects TRBV5-1 to TRBJ1-6; 7 positions match TRBD1. The CDR3 has 17 residues. The germline CDR1 and CDR2 sequences are SGHRS and YFSETQ. The V and J ends lost 5 bases and 3 bases, in that order; junction bases with no gene match: 11. CDR3 DNA: TGCGCCAGCAGTCTTGGGGCAGGGGGACTCTATAATTCACCCCTCCACTTT. The encoded protein is CASSLGAGGLYNSPLHF. Full variable domain (rest looked up from reference TRBV5-1 and TRBJ1-6): KAGVTQTPRYLIKTRGQQVTLSCSPISGHRSVSWYQQTPGQGLQFLFEYFSETQRNKGNFPGRFSGRQFSNSRSEMNVSTLELGDSALYLCASSLGAGGLYNSPLHFGNGTRLTVT.

This chain connects TRBV6-4 to TRBJ2-3; 8 bases are shared with TRBD1. Per germline, CDR1 MRHNA and CDR2 SNTAGT. After removal of 5 bases from V and 5 bases from J, the junction contained 6 bases not matched to a gene. The CDR3 extends over 14 amino acids. The CDR3 sequence is CASSLGQGKDTQYF. The CDR3 DNA follows: TGTGCCAGCAGTCTAGGACAGGGTAAAGATACGCAGTATTTT.

This chain links TRBV18 with TRBJ2-7; maybe TRBD1 (6 bases). CDR1 is KGHSH and CDR2 is LQKENI in the germline V gene. The CDR3 covers 16 residues. V shed 3 bases and J shed 5 bases, with 20 bases lying between them. The CDR3 sequence is CASSPQRGRGEDEQYF. The CDR3 DNA reads TGTGCCAGCTCACCTCAGCGAGGCAGGGGCGAGGACGAGCAGTACTTC.

The chain links TRBV4-2 to TRBJ2-1; 8 positions agree with TRBD1. The ends lost 5 bases at V and 12 bases at J; junction bases unmatched: 6. The germline V gene encodes CDR1 LGHNA and CDR2 YNFKEQ. The CDR3 has 12 residues. The CDR3 sequence is CASSGPGTGQFF. Here the CDR3 DNA reads TGTGCCAGCAGCGGGCCCGGGACAGGGCAGTTCTTC.

The chain recombines TRBV12-3 or TRBV12-4 with TRBJ2-2; 7 bases fit TRBD1. The V segment lost 5 bases and the J segment 5 bases; nucleotides outside the gene matches: 2. This CDR3 region has 13 residues. CDR3 bases: TGTGCCAGCAGTCGACAGGGAACCGGGGAGCTGTTTTTT. It yields the protein CASSRQGTGELFF.

The chain combines TRBV7-2 with TRBJ2-1; perhaps TRBD1 as D (5 bases). Germline CDR1 is SGHTA and CDR2 is FQGNSA. V lost 2 bases to trimming and J lost 6 bases, with 11 bases between them. This CDR3 is 14 amino acids long. The CDR3 DNA reads TGTGCCAGCAGCTTAAGGGGCGGCGGCAATGAGCAGTTCTTC. Its translation: CASSLRGGGNEQFF.

The rearrangement uses TRBV28 and TRBJ1-2, with D tentatively TRBD1 (5 bases). Trimming removed 7 bases from V and 1 base from J, with 10 bases in between. Germline V lookup: CDR1 MDHEN, CDR2 SYDVKM. This CDR3 is 13 amino acids long. The CDR3 coding sequence is TGTGCCAGCATATCGGGACTTAACTATGGCTACACCTTC. This translates into CASISGLNYGYTF.

The genes are TRBV2 and TRBJ1-2; 9 positions agree with TRBD1. The CDR3 is made up of 15 amino acids. After removal of 9 bases from V and 2 bases from J, the junction contained 10 bases not matched to a gene. From germline, CDR1 is SNHLY and CDR2 FYNNEI. The CDR3 sequence: CASSTTTGGNYGYTF. The CDR3 DNA is TGTGCCAGTAGCACTACCACAGGGGGCAACTATGGCTACACCTTC.

In this sample, this clone turned up a few times. The chain recombines TRBV4-3 with TRBJ2-1; 8 bases are a match to TRBD2. The CDR3 runs 15 residues. V dropped 2 bases and J dropped 4; count of bases not matched to a gene: 4. The germline V gene has CDR1 LGHNA and CDR2 YSLEER. The CDR3 sequence: CASSQTSGEYNEQFF. CDR3 sequence (DNA): TGCGCCAGCAGCCAAACTAGCGGAGAATACAATGAGCAGTTCTTC.

Comment on this clone: The sample carries other DNA sequences with the same CDR3. This sequence joins TRBV28 and TRBJ2-7; D unclear. Trimming shortened V by 5 bases and J by 4 bases, and 9 bases separated the two germline ends. CDR3 length: 12 amino acids. Germline CDR1 is MDHEN and CDR2 is SYDVKM. The CDR3, as DNA: TGTGCCAGCAGTCTGCTCAGTTACGAGCAGTACTTC. Translation: CASSLLSYEQYF.

J is TRBJ2-7 and V is TRBV7-8; 10 nucleotides align to TRBD1. This CDR3 is built from 17 residues. V lost 6 bases to trimming and J lost 6 bases; unmatched junction nucleotides: 17. The germline gives CDR1 SGHVS, CDR2 FQNEAQ. The CDR3, as DNA: TGTGCCAGCAGTTCCGGGACAGGGGTTATACCGGAGGGCGAGCAGTACTTC. This codes for CASSSGTGVIPEGEQYF.

This clone is a singleton in its sample. The rearrangement links TRBV12-3 or TRBV12-4 to TRBJ2-1; possible D gene TRBD2, 5 bases. Trimming pared 1 base from V and 10 bases from J, leaving 8 bases between. There are 12 residues in the CDR3. CDR3: CASSLGTLEQFF. CDR3 bases: TGTGCCAGCAGTTTAGGGACTTTGGAGCAGTTCTTC.

This chain links TRBV27 with TRBJ2-2, with D tentatively TRBD1 (6 bases). Between the trimmed V and J ends, which lost 8 bases and 5 bases, there was a span of 9 bases. This CDR3 spans 12 amino acids. Germline V gene data show CDR1 as MNHEY and CDR2 as SMNVEV (reference sequence). The CDR3 loop reads CASLGGTGELFF. CDR3 nucleotides: TGTGCCAGCCTAGGGGGAACCGGGGAGCTGTTTTTT.

The chain links TRBV28 to TRBJ1-5, with TRBD1 matching 7 bases. V was pared by 6 bases and J by 2 bases, with 4 bases of the junction left unmatched. CDR3 length: 14 residues. CDR1 and CDR2 from the germline V gene are MDHEN and SYDVKM. CDR3 sequence reads: CASRWDRRNQPQHF. The CDR3 nucleotides are TGTGCCAGCAGATGGGACAGACGCAATCAGCCCCAGCATTTT.

This rearrangement joins TRBV30 to TRBJ1-1; weak D call: TRBD1 (6 bases). Germline V gene sequence: CDR1 GTSNPN, CDR2 SVGIG (reference sequence). The germline V and J ends were trimmed by 4 bases and 4 bases, with 19 bases remaining between them. This CDR3 comprises 15 residues. Written as DNA, the CDR3 is TGTGCCTGGACTTCCATGGGGGTCAGGGGCACTGAAGCTTTCTTT. Protein product: CAWTSMGVRGTEAFF. Complete variable domain (other parts from reference TRBV30 and TRBJ1-1): SQTIHQWPATLVQPVGSPLSLECTVEGTSNPNLYWYRQAAGRGLQLLFYSVGIGQISSEVPQNLSASRPQDRQFILSSKKLLLSDSGFYLCAWTSMGVRGTEAFFGQGTRLTVV.

The chain has TRBV4-2 and TRBJ1-3; D unclear. CDR3 size: 13 residues. Germline lookup yields CDR1 LGHNA and CDR2 YNFKEQ. Trimming left V 4 bases short and J 8 bases short, with 12 bases between. CDR3 in amino acids: CASSRYPGDTIYF. The DNA for the CDR3 is TGTGCCAGCAGCCGCTACCCCGGGGACACCATATATTTT.

The rearrangement links TRBV28 to TRBJ1-2; D not resolved. V was clipped by 5 bases and J by 6 bases, with 19 bases between them. The CDR3 extends over 15 amino acids. CDR1 is MDHEN, CDR2 SYDVKM, per germline. CDR3 sequence (DNA): TGTGCCAGCAGTATAAGCACCATGATACCTCATGGCTACACCTTC. Protein product: CASSISTMIPHGYTF.

V gene TRBV5-5 combines with J gene TRBJ2-7; TRBD1 might be the D (5 bases). Looked up from germline, CDR1 is SGHKS and CDR2 is YYEKEE (reference sequence). V lost 0 bases to trimming and J lost 5 bases, with 15 bases between them. The CDR3 is made up of 15 amino acids. This CDR3 reads CASSLAAGNGHEQYF. The CDR3 DNA is TGTGCCAGCAGCTTGGCTGCAGGGAATGGGCACGAGCAGTACTTC.

This rearrangement joins TRBV30 to TRBJ2-6; D unclear. There are 15 residues in the CDR3. V lost 1 base and J 0 bases, leaving 7 bases between the germline ends. Looked up from germline, CDR1 is GTSNPN and CDR2 is SVGIG (reference sequence). The CDR3 DNA reads as TGTGCCTGGAGTGCCGGGTTCTCTGGGGCCAACGTCCTGACTTTC. Translated, it gives CAWSAGFSGANVLTF.

This rearrangement joins TRBV3-1 (or the pseudogene TRBV3-2) to TRBJ1-5; no definite D call. The ends were cut back, 5 bases at V and 5 bases at J, with 22 bases in the middle. Germline loops: CDR1 LGHDT, CDR2 YNNKEL (reference sequence). This CDR3 region has 17 residues. The CDR3 reads CASSVYCPILHHQPQHF. As DNA, the CDR3 is TGTGCCAGCAGCGTGTACTGTCCCATTTTGCATCATCAGCCCCAGCATTTT.

The chain uses TRBV10-1 and TRBJ2-7, with 8 nucleotides matching TRBD1. V lost 2 bases, J lost 7 bases, and 7 bases stayed unmatched. The CDR3 totals 14 residues. The germline V gene encodes CDR1 WNHNN and CDR2 SYGVQD (reference sequence). The CDR3 reads CASSEVQGAREQYF. CDR3 in DNA: TGCGCCAGCAGTGAGGTCCAGGGGGCGCGAGAGCAGTACTTC.